In its sample, the clone carrying this T cell receptor (beta chain) was seen once. Trimming left V 6 bases short and J 0 bases short, with 9 bases between. CDR3 length: 15 residues. Germline values: CDR1 MRHNA, CDR2 SNTAGT. The data originate from a study of cytomegalovirus exposure and HLA in healthy donors. The PCR was carried out with 60 Vbeta primers and 13 Jbeta primers. Here immunoSEQ multiplex PCR was the method, and the copy in TCRdb shows in-frame clones only, minus some. The profile shows approximately 190,000 clones, 82% of them singletons. The clonotype comes from a woman younger than 35 in good health and CMV-seronegative. This chain links TRBV6-4 with TRBJ1-6; tentatively, D is TRBD1 (5 bases). Sequenced sample: PBMCs. CDR3 protein: CASSPGNSYNSPLHF. DNA for the CDR3: TGTGCCAGCAGCCCAGGGAACTCCTATAATTCACCCCTCCACTTT.